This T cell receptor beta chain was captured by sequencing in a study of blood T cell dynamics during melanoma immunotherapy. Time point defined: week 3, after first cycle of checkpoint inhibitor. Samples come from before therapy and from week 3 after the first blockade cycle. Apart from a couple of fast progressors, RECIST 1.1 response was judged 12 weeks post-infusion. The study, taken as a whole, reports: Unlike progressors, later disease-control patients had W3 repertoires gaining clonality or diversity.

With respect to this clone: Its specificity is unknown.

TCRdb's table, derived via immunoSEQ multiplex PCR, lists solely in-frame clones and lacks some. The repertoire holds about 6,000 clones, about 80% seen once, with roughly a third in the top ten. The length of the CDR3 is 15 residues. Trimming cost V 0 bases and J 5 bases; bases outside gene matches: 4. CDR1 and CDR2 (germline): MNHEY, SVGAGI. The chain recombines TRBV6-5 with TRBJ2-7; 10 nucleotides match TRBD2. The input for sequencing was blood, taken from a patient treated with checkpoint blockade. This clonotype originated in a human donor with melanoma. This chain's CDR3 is CASSYSSGRAHEQYF. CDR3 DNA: TGTGCCAGCAGTTACTCGAGCGGGAGGGCCCACGAGCAGTACTTC.